This entry lists 28 T cell receptor beta chains sequenced from one sample in a study of cytomegalovirus exposure and HLA in healthy donors. Both 60 Vbeta primers and 13 Jbeta primers went into the PCR. The protocol was immunoSEQ multiplex PCR, while the TCRdb copy is restricted to in-frame clones and leaves out a portion. The sample holds more than 150,000 clones, around 82% seen once. Input material: PBMCs. These receptor sequences come from a woman in her 30s in good health and CMV-seropositive.

The V gene is TRBV4-3, the J gene TRBJ2-7; 10 bases match TRBD2. CDR3 length equals 16 residues. J gave up 5 bases and V 0 bases, and 7 bases lay outside the gene matches. Germline V CDR1 and CDR2: LGHNA, YSLEER. The CDR3 loop reads CASSQDPSGGRNEQYF. The DNA of the CDR3 is TGCGCCAGCAGCCAAGACCCTAGCGGGGGCCGGAACGAGCAGTACTTC.

V and J are TRBV19 and TRBJ2-3; D uncertain. This CDR3 is 14 amino acids long. CDR1 and CDR2 (germline): LNHDA, SQIVND (reference sequence). V lost 5 bases and J lost 6, with 15 bases in between. The CDR3 DNA is TGTGCCAGTAGTCAAAGAGACTCACGCGATACGCAGTATTTT. Residues: CASSQRDSRDTQYF.

V is TRBV28 and J is TRBJ2-3; 7 nucleotides match TRBD1. V dropped 5 bases and J dropped 0; count of bases not matched to a gene: 8. CDR1 and CDR2 from the germline V gene are MDHEN and SYDVKM. The CDR3 has 16 amino acids. The CDR3 loop reads CASSTWDSGSTDTQYF. The CDR3 region has the DNA TGTGCCAGCAGTACATGGGACAGTGGGAGCACAGATACGCAGTATTTT.

V and J are TRBV27 and TRBJ2-1, with 10 bases fitting TRBD2. This CDR3 contains 16 residues. Germline CDR1 MNHEY, CDR2 SMNVEV (reference sequence). J was trimmed by 7 bases and V by 4 bases; bases with no gene match: 10. The CDR3 region has the DNA TGTGCCAGCAGTTCCTTAAAGAGCGGGGGGGGGAATGAGCAGTTCTTC. This sequence encodes CASSSLKSGGGNEQFF.

V gene TRBV7-8 combines with J gene TRBJ1-2, with D perhaps TRBD1 (6 bases). The CDR3 runs to 14 residues. In germline, CDR1 is SGHVS, CDR2 FQNEAQ. Trimming left V 4 bases short and J 0 bases short, with 9 bases between. CDR3 DNA sequence: TGTGCCAGCAGCTCGACAGGATCTAACTATGGCTACACCTTC. It codes for CASSSTGSNYGYTF.

V and J are TRBV28 and TRBJ2-1, with D tentatively TRBD2 (6 bases). V lost 2 bases and J 10 bases, leaving 9 bases between the germline ends. The CDR3 spans 12 residues. Germline V lookup: CDR1 MDHEN, CDR2 SYDVKM. The CDR3 coding sequence is TGTGCCAGCAGTTTAGGGACTTACGAGCAGTTCTTC. Residues: CASSLGTYEQFF. Full variable domain (outside the CDR3, taken from reference TRBV28 and TRBJ2-1): DVKVTQSSRYLVKRTGEKVFLECVQDMDHENMFWYRQDPGLGLRLIYFSYDVKMKEKGDIPEGYSVSREKKERFSLILESASTNQTSMYLCASSLGTYEQFFGPGTRLTVL.

This clone appeared a few times. The rearrangement joins TRBV7-2 to TRBJ1-2, with 9 bases aligning to TRBD1. The CDR3 contains 13 residues. With V trimmed by 4 bases and J by 8 bases, 5 bases remained unmatched. Germline V lookup: CDR1 SGHTA, CDR2 FQGNSA. The CDR3 DNA sequence: TGTGCCAGCAGCTCACAGGGGGCTGTAGGCTACACCTTC. Translation: CASSSQGAVGYTF.

The chain is built from TRBV11-2 and TRBJ2-5; tentatively, D is TRBD1 (6 bases). CDR3 length equals 16 residues. Germline CDR1 is SGHAT and CDR2 is FQNNGV. Deletions cut 5 bases from V and 0 bases from J, with 16 bases between. CDR3 protein: CASSPGVRADQETQYF. The CDR3 DNA follows: TGTGCCAGCAGCCCAGGGGTCAGAGCGGACCAAGAGACCCAGTACTTC.

The chain couples TRBV7-2 to TRBJ2-3; TRBD2 matches 9 bases. Per the germline V gene, CDR1 is SGHTA and CDR2 is FQGNSA. The length of the CDR3 is 14 residues. J gave up 3 bases and V 5 bases, and 3 bases lay outside the gene matches. CDR3 in amino acids: CASSGGGGTDTQYF. The DNA of the CDR3 is TGTGCCAGCAGCGGCGGGGGGGGGACAGATACGCAGTATTTT.

The chain uses TRBV5-1 and TRBJ1-6, with D hard to call. V was cut by 6 bases and J by 5 bases, with 15 bases left in between. Per germline, CDR1 SGHRS and CDR2 YFSETQ. The CDR3 is 15 amino acids. CDR3 sequence reads: CASMVGRRDNSPLHF. The CDR3 DNA follows: TGCGCCAGCATGGTGGGGAGAAGAGATAATTCACCCCTCCACTTT.

This rearrangement joins TRBV18 to TRBJ2-7; TRBD1 is a possible D gene (6 bases). Trimming shortened V by 0 bases and J by 1 base, and 7 bases separated the two germline ends. Per germline, CDR1 KGHSH and CDR2 LQKENI. CDR3 length: 14 residues. The CDR3 loop reads CASSPPTGSYEQYF. The CDR3, as DNA: TGTGCCAGCTCACCACCGACAGGATCCTACGAGCAGTACTTC.

This chain uses TRBV28 with TRBJ1-2; D might be TRBD1 (6 bases). V was cut by 7 bases and J by 4 bases, with 16 bases left in between. Germline values: CDR1 MDHEN, CDR2 SYDVKM. The CDR3 length is 14 residues. In DNA form, the CDR3 reads TGTGCCAGCAACCCCTTCCGGGACACCTATGGCTACACCTTC. This codes for CASNPFRDTYGYTF.

The V call is TRBV7-6, the J call TRBJ2-5; D is perhaps TRBD2 (7 bases). Germline-derived CDR1 and CDR2 are SGHVS and FNYEAQ. CDR3 size: 16 residues. V was shortened by 3 bases and J by 0 bases, with 14 bases between the two germline ends. CDR3 in DNA: TGTGCCAGCAGCTTTGGGGGGGCCCGGTACCAAGAGACCCAGTACTTC. As protein: CASSFGGARYQETQYF.

V gene TRBV19 combines with J gene TRBJ1-1; TRBD1 agrees at 8 bases. The CDR3 totals 15 residues. Germline V gives CDR1 LNHDA, CDR2 SQIVND (reference sequence). The junction had 7 bases not matched to a gene; V was cut back by 3 bases and J by 4 bases. The CDR3 nucleotides are TGTGCCAGTAGTATGGACAGGGCCGGGAGCACTGAAGCTTTCTTT. It specifies CASSMDRAGSTEAFF.

The gene calls are TRBV5-1 and TRBJ2-2, with TRBD2 matching 9 bases. In germline, CDR1 is SGHRS, CDR2 YFSETQ. The V and J ends lost 4 bases and 2 bases, in that order; junction bases with no gene match: 6. This CDR3 contains 16 residues. In nucleotides, the CDR3 is TGCGCCAGCAGCCCGCCGACTAGCGGTAACACCGGGGAGCTGTTTTTT. This translates into CASSPPTSGNTGELFF.

V and J are TRBV28 and TRBJ1-4; a weak D match, TRBD1 (6 bases). The CDR3 contains 18 residues. V shed 0 bases and J shed 7 bases, with 21 bases lying between them. Germline lookup yields CDR1 MDHEN and CDR2 SYDVKM. The CDR3 here is CASSLWGGGGAMGEKLFF. The CDR3 DNA sequence: TGTGCCAGCAGTTTATGGGGCGGGGGGGGCGCAATGGGTGAAAAACTGTTTTTT.

This chain uses TRBV4-3 with TRBJ1-5; D remains ambiguous. The CDR3 contains 15 residues. V lost 4 bases and J 3 bases, leaving 13 bases between the germline ends. Germline CDR1 is LGHNA and CDR2 is YSLEER. Here the CDR3 DNA reads TGCGCCAGCAGCCGCCTCACTGGTCCCAATCAGCCCCAGCATTTT. Its protein is CASSRLTGPNQPQHF.

V gene TRBV5-4 combines with J gene TRBJ2-2, with D unclear. The CDR3 has 14 amino acids. Germline assignment: CDR1 SGHNT and CDR2 YYREEE (reference sequence). V dropped 7 bases and J dropped 2 bases, with 12 bases sitting between them. The CDR3 sequence is CASRDEVNTGELFF. Written as DNA, the CDR3 is TGTGCCAGCCGTGATGAGGTTAACACCGGGGAGCTGTTTTTT.

The rearrangement uses TRBV10-1 and TRBJ2-7, with D perhaps matching TRBD1 (9 bases). Deletions cut 2 bases from V and 3 bases from J, with 17 bases between. Germline loops: CDR1 WNHNN, CDR2 SYGVQD (reference sequence). This CDR3 is 16 amino acids long. As DNA, the CDR3 is TGCGCCAGCAGTGAGGGGTTAGCGGGACAGGGCTACGAGCAGTACTTC. Translation gives CASSEGLAGQGYEQYF.

The chain has TRBV7-2 and TRBJ2-5; D ambiguous. Germline CDR1 is SGHTA and CDR2 is FQGNSA. The CDR3 totals 11 residues. The V and J ends lost 5 bases and 3 bases respectively, with 4 bases between them. CDR3 in amino acids: CASSQKETQYF. In nucleotides, the CDR3 is TGTGCCAGCAGCCAGAAAGAGACCCAGTACTTC.

The chain recombines TRBV28 with TRBJ1-5, with D perhaps TRBD1 (6 bases). Germline-derived CDR1 and CDR2 are MDHEN and SYDVKM. Trimming cost V 6 bases and J 4 bases, with 10 bases left between them. The CDR3 consists of 13 residues. As DNA, the CDR3 is TGTGCCAGCAGGGACAGCCCGAATCAGCCCCAGCATTTT. Its translation is CASRDSPNQPQHF.

This chain joins TRBV5-6 and TRBJ2-6; 10 positions agree with TRBD2. CDR3 size: 17 residues. CDR1 is SGHDT, CDR2 YYEEEE, per germline. V gave up 2 bases and J gave up 0 bases; unmatched junction bases: 2. The CDR3 coding sequence is TGTGCCAGCAGCTTAAGCGGGGGGGGCTCTGGGGCCAACGTCCTGACTTTC. This codes for CASSLSGGGSGANVLTF.

The CDR3 nucleotides read TGTGCCAGCAGCTTACAGGGACTAGCGGGGGGAAAGGGCACAGATACGCAGTATTTT. The encoded protein is CASSLQGLAGGKGTDTQYF. V usage is TRBV11-1 and J usage is TRBJ2-3; TRBD2 matches 15 bases. With 2 bases clipped from V and 1 base from J, the junction kept 7 bases outside the gene matches. Germline V CDR1 and CDR2: SGHAT, FQDESV (reference sequence). This CDR3 contains 19 residues.

The chain is built from TRBV6-1 and TRBJ2-1, with 10 bases that match TRBD1. V shed 6 bases, J shed 7 bases, and the junction held 9 bases outside the gene matches. Per the germline V gene, CDR1 is MNHNS and CDR2 is SASEGT. This CDR3 is built from 15 residues. The CDR3 nucleotides read TGTGCCAGCAGGGATGGACAGGGGGTTCGAAATGAGCAGTTCTTC. This sequence encodes CASRDGQGVRNEQFF.

This clone has only one observation. J is TRBJ1-2 and V is TRBV7-2, with D possibly matching TRBD1 (5 bases). Trimming pared 5 bases from V and 7 bases from J, leaving 23 bases between. Germline V gene sequence: CDR1 SGHTA, CDR2 FQGNSA. The CDR3 loop spans 16 amino acids. CDR3 amino acids: CASSPTMGSPGGGYTF. As DNA, the CDR3 is TGTGCCAGCAGCCCCACCATGGGATCCCCCGGGGGTGGCTACACCTTC.

A few counts support this clone. This rearrangement joins TRBV5-4 to TRBJ2-7; D might be TRBD1 (6 bases). Trimming shortened V by 4 bases and J by 3 bases, and 17 bases separated the two germline ends. The CDR3 covers 15 residues. CDR1 and CDR2 from the germline V gene are SGHNT and YYREEE (reference sequence). The CDR3 sequence is CASSPRYGRGYEQYF. The CDR3, as DNA: TGTGCCAGCAGCCCCCGGTATGGCAGGGGCTACGAGCAGTACTTC.

Here the CDR3 DNA reads TGTGCCAGCAGTGGGACAGGGACCGGGGAGCTGTTTTTT. Protein sequence: CASSGTGTGELFF. This sequence joins TRBV28 and TRBJ2-2, with TRBD1 matching over 9 bases. The CDR3 is 13 amino acids. Germline-derived CDR1 and CDR2 are MDHEN and SYDVKM. With V trimmed by 5 bases and J by 5 bases, 0 bases remained unmatched.

Details on this clone: A junction end diverges from the germline sequence, so it may reflect a read error. The rearrangement links TRBV7-3 to TRBJ2-2, with D possibly being TRBD2 (6 bases). The CDR3 loop spans 16 amino acids. The germline V gene encodes CDR1 SGHTA and CDR2 FQGTGA. CDR3 coding DNA: TGTTCCAGCAGCTTATGGGCGGGGACCAACACCGGGGAGCTGTTTTTT. Amino acids: CSSSLWAGTNTGELFF. The full variable domain, completed using reference TRBV7-3 and TRBJ2-2, is GAGVSQTPSNKVTEKGKYVELRCDPISGHTALYWYRQSLGQGPEFLIYFQGTGAADDSGLPNDRFFAVRPEGSVSTLKIQRTERGDSAVYLCSSSLWAGTNTGELFFGEGSRLTVL.